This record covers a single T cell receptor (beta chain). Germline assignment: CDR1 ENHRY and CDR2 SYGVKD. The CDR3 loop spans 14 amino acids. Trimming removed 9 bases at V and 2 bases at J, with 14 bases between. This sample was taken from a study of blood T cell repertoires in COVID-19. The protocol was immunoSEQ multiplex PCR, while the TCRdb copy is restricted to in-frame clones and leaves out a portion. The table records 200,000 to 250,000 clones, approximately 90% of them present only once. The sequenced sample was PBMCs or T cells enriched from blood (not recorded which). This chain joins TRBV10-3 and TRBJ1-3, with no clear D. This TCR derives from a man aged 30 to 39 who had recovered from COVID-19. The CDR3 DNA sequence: TGTGCCATAATTAGCGAAGCGGCTGGAAACACCATATATTTT. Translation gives CAIISEAAGNTIYF.